The 15 T cell receptor beta chains below come from one sample, sequenced in a study of PD-1 blockade in classical Hodgkin lymphoma. Data came from immunoSEQ multiplex PCR; TCRdb stores just in-frame clones and leaves some out. This table holds some 41,000 clones, around three quarters found once. Autologous stem cell transplantation was followed by relapse in every patient, and brentuximab vedotin exposure varied. The sequenced sample was peripheral blood mononuclear cells (PBMCs), obtained before the second cycle of nivolumab. The receptors stem from a human donor with classical Hodgkin lymphoma.

The CDR3: CASRRGGEQYF. The CDR3 region has the DNA TGTGCCAGCCGGAGGGGAGGCGAGCAGTACTTC. The chain links TRBV6-1 to TRBJ2-7; D may be TRBD2 (6 bases). The V end lost 8 bases, the J end lost 6 bases, and 11 bases lay between the germline ends. The germline gives CDR1 MNHNS, CDR2 SASEGT. The CDR3 is 11 residues long.

This clone was counted a few times. V and J are TRBV25-1 and TRBJ2-5; 14 bases line up with TRBD2. V was pared by 2 bases and J by 4 bases, with 3 bases of the junction left unmatched. CDR3 length: 16 amino acids. Germline V gene data show CDR1 as MGHDK and CDR2 as SYGVNS. For the CDR3, the DNA is TGTGCCAGCAGTGAAGGGACTAGCGGGAGAACAGAGACCCAGTACTTC. Its protein is CASSEGTSGRTETQYF.

This chain uses TRBV27 with TRBJ2-7; TRBD1 agrees at 7 bases. The CDR3 length is 15 residues. The V gene's germline CDR1 is MNHEY and CDR2 SMNVEV (reference sequence). The ends lost 0 bases at V and 5 bases at J; junction bases unmatched: 7. In DNA form, the CDR3 reads TGTGCCAGCAGTTTATCCCGACAGGGTACCCACGAGCAGTACTTC. Translating it yields CASSLSRQGTHEQYF.

The rearrangement joins TRBV5-1 to TRBJ1-2; D is possibly TRBD1 (5 bases). Looked up from germline, CDR1 is SGHRS and CDR2 is YFSETQ. The CDR3 is made up of 15 amino acids. V shed 3 bases and J shed 0 bases, with 12 bases lying between them. The CDR3 region is CASSSDNHPNYGYTF. CDR3 nucleotides: TGCGCCAGCAGCTCGGACAACCATCCTAACTATGGCTACACCTTC.

This clone is a singleton in its sample. The chain recombines TRBV4-3 with TRBJ2-2; TRBD2 agrees at 8 bases. The CDR3 has 16 amino acids. J lost 5 bases, V lost 1 base, and 6 bases had no gene match. Germline V CDR1 and CDR2: LGHNA, YSLEER. CDR3 protein: CASSQASGRGTGELFF. The CDR3 DNA follows: TGCGCCAGCAGCCAAGCCAGCGGGAGAGGGACCGGGGAGCTGTTTTTT.

This clone appeared once. The chain employs TRBV6-4 and TRBJ2-1; TRBD2 agrees at 7 bases. Unmatched junction bases numbered 0, after V lost 7 bases and J lost 6 bases. This CDR3 region has 11 residues. Germline CDR1 and CDR2: MRHNA and SNTAGT. The CDR3 sequence: CASKRGNEQFF. DNA for the CDR3: TGTGCCAGCAAGCGGGGCAATGAGCAGTTCTTC.

The chain is built from TRBV2 and TRBJ2-7; D gene unclear. V gave up 5 bases and J gave up 2 bases, with 4 bases separating them. Germline V gives CDR1 SNHLY, CDR2 FYNNEI. The CDR3 runs 11 residues. CDR3 amino acids: CASSPPYEQYF. CDR3 DNA sequence: TGTGCCAGCAGTCCCCCCTACGAGCAGTACTTC. The full variable domain, with the rest looked up from reference TRBV2 and TRBJ2-7, is EPEVTQTPSHQVTQMGQEVILRCVPISNHLYFYWYRQILGQKVEFLVSFYNNEISEKSEIFDDQFSVERPDGSNFTLKIRSTKLEDSAMYFCASSPPYEQYFGPGTRLTVT.

J is TRBJ2-7 and V is TRBV29-1; D may be TRBD1 (5 bases). This CDR3 contains 15 residues. V was cut by 0 bases and J by 3 bases, with 15 bases left in between. Per germline, CDR1 SQVTM and CDR2 ANQGSEA. CDR3 DNA sequence: TGCAGCGTTGAAGATGGGCAGGGAAACCTCTACGAGCAGTACTTC. Its protein product is CSVEDGQGNLYEQYF.

This clone showed up just once. The CDR3 DNA follows: TGCGCCAGCAGCTTGGACGGAAACCTCATTCGGGAGCTGTTTTTT. It yields the protein CASSLDGNLIRELFF. The rearrangement uses TRBV5-1 and TRBJ2-2, with unresolved D. V was shortened by 0 bases and J by 9 bases, with 15 bases between the two germline ends. This CDR3 spans 15 amino acids. Germline V gene lookup returns CDR1 SGHRS and CDR2 YFSETQ.

The chain couples TRBV9 to TRBJ1-2; maybe TRBD1 (6 bases). Trimming removed 0 bases from V and 2 bases from J, with 11 bases in between. The CDR3 is made up of 15 amino acids. Germline CDR1 is SGDLS and CDR2 is YYNGEE. CDR3 loop: CASSVEGGLNYGYTF. The CDR3 DNA reads TGTGCCAGCAGCGTAGAGGGGGGGCTGAACTATGGCTACACCTTC.

This clone was recorded only once. V gene TRBV6-9 combines with J gene TRBJ2-1; the D is unclear. Germline loops: CDR1 MNHGY, CDR2 SVAAGI. Between the trimmed V and J ends, which lost 8 bases and 8 bases, there was a span of 7 bases. This CDR3 is 10 amino acids long. The CDR3 coding sequence is TGTGCCAGCCCCTGGGATGAGCAGTTCTTC. It encodes CASPWDEQFF.

CDR3 sequence reads: CAFRDGGTGELFF. The CDR3 DNA sequence: TGTGCCTTCCGGGACGGGGGCACCGGGGAGCTGTTTTTT. J is TRBJ2-2 and V is TRBV30, with a weak D call TRBD2 (6 bases). There are 13 residues in the CDR3. Trimming cost V 7 bases and J 4 bases, with 13 bases left between them. Germline CDR1 is GTSNPN and CDR2 is SVGIG (reference sequence).

This clone has only a few counts. This chain joins TRBV10-3 and TRBJ2-7; 12 nucleotides line up with TRBD2. The CDR3 contains 15 residues. Germline V gives CDR1 ENHRY, CDR2 SYGVKD. V lost 6 bases, J lost 2 bases, and 5 bases stayed unmatched. As DNA, the CDR3 is TGTGCCATCAGCCCATCTAGCGGGAGGGCCTACGAGCAGTACTTC. The encoded protein is CAISPSSGRAYEQYF.

The V call is TRBV7-3, the J call TRBJ1-1; D remains ambiguous. There are 14 residues in the CDR3. V was cut by 1 base and J by 1 base, with 7 bases left in between. Germline CDR1 SGHTA, CDR2 FQGTGA. DNA of the CDR3: TGTGCCAGCAGCTTAAATCCGGCGAACACTGAAGCTTTCTTT. This translates into CASSLNPANTEAFF.

This chain links TRBV6-1 with TRBJ1-3; 9 bases align to TRBD1. The CDR3 consists of 15 residues. Germline V lookup: CDR1 MNHNS, CDR2 SASEGT. After removal of 6 bases from V and 6 bases from J, the junction contained 9 bases not matched to a gene. The CDR3 nucleotides read TGTGCCAGCAGAAGAACAGGGGGCGAAGAAAACACCATATATTTT. Encoded protein: CASRRTGGEENTIYF.